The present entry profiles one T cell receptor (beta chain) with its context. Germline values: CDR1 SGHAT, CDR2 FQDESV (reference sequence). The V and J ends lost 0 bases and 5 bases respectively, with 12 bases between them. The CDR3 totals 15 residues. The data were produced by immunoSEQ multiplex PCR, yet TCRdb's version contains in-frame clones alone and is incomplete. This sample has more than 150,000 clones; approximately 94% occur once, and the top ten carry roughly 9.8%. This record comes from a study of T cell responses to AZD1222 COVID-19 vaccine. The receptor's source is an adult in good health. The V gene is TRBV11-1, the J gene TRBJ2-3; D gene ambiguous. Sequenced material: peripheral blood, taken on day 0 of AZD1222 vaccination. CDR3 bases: TGTGCCAGCAGCTTAGCCTTAGGACGAGGAGATACGCAGTATTTT. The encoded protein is CASSLALGRGDTQYF.